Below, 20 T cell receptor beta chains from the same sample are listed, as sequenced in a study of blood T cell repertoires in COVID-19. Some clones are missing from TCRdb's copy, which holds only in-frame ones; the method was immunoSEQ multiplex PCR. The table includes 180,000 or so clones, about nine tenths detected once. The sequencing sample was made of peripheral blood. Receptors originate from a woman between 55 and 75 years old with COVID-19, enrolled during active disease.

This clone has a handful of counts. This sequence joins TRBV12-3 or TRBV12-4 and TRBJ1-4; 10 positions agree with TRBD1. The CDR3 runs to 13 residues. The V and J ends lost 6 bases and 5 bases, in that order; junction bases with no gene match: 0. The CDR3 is CASRDRGNEKLFF. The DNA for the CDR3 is TGTGCCAGCAGGGACAGGGGGAATGAAAAACTGTTTTTT.

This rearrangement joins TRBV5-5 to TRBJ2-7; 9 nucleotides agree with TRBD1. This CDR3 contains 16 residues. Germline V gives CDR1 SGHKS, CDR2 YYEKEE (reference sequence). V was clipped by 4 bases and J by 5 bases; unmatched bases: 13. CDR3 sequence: CASSAIPGQGLHEQYF. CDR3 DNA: TGTGCCAGCAGCGCAATCCCGGGACAGGGTCTACACGAGCAGTACTTC.

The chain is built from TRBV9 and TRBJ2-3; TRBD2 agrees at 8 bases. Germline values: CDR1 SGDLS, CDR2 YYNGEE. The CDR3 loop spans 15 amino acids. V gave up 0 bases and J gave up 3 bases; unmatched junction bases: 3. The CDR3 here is CASSVAGGPTDTQYF. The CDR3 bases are TGTGCCAGCAGCGTAGCGGGAGGGCCTACAGATACGCAGTATTTT.

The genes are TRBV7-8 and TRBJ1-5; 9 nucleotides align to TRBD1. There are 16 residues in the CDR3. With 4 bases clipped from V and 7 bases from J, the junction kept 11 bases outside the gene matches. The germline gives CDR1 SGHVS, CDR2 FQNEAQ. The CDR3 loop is CASSSKPGQGSQPQHF. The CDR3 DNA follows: TGTGCCAGCAGCTCCAAGCCGGGACAGGGCAGCCAGCCCCAGCATTTT.

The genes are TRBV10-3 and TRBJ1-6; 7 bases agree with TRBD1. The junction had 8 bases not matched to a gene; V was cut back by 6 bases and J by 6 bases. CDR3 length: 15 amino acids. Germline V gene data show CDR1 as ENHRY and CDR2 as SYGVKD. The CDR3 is CAISIGTVFNSPLHF. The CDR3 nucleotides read TGTGCCATCAGCATCGGGACAGTATTTAATTCACCCCTCCACTTT.

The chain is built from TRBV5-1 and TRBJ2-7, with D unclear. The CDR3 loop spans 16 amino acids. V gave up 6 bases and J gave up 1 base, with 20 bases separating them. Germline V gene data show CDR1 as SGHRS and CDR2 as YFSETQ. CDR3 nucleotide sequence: TGCGCCAGCACCCGTACTGGCAGCGCCTTGTCCTACGAGCAGTACTTC. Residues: CASTRTGSALSYEQYF.

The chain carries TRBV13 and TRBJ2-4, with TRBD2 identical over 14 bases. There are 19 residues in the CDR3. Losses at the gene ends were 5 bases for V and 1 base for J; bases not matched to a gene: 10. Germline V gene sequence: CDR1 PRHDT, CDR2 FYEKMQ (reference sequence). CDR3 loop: CASSPAGLAGDGAKNIQYF. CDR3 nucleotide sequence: TGTGCCAGCAGCCCCGCGGGACTAGCGGGAGACGGGGCCAAAAACATTCAGTACTTC.

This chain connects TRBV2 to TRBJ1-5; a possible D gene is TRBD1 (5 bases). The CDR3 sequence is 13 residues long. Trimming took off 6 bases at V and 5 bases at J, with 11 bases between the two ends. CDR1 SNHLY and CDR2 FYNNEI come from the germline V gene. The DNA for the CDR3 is TGTGCCAGCAGCCAGGGATTTGATCAGCCCCAGCATTTT. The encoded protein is CASSQGFDQPQHF.

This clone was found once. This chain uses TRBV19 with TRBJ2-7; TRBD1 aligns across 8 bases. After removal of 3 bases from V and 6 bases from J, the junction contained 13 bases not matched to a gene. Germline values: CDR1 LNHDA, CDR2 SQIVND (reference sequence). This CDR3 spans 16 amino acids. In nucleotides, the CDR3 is TGTGCCAGTAGTATCCAGACCGGGACAGGACGGTCCGAGCAGTACTTC. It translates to CASSIQTGTGRSEQYF.

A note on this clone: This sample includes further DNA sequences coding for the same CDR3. Here the CDR3 DNA reads TGTGCCAGCAGTTACTCCAGGGGCTATGGCTACACCTTC. This codes for CASSYSRGYGYTF. The rearrangement links TRBV6-5 to TRBJ1-2, with D perhaps matching TRBD1 (6 bases). The CDR3 is 13 residues long. The germline gives CDR1 MNHEY, CDR2 SVGAGI. Trimming removed 0 bases from V and 4 bases from J, with 6 bases in between.

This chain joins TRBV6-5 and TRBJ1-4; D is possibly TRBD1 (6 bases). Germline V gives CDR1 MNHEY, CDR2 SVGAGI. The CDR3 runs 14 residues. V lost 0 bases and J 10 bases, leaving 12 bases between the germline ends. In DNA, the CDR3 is TGTGCCAGCAGTTACTCAGGGGGGAGGGGAAAACTGTTTTTT. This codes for CASSYSGGRGKLFF.

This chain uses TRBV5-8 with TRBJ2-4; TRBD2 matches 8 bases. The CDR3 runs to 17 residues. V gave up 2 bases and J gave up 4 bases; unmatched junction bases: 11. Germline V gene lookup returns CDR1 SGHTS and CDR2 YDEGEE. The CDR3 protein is CASSLWGSGGPKNIQYF. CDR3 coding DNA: TGTGCCAGCAGCTTATGGGGGTCGGGAGGGCCGAAAAACATTCAGTACTTC.

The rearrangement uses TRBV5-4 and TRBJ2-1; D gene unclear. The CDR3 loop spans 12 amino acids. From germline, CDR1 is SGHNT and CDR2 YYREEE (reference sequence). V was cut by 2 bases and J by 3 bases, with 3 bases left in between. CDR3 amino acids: CASSFIYNEQFF. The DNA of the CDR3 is TGTGCCAGCAGCTTCATCTACAATGAGCAGTTCTTC.

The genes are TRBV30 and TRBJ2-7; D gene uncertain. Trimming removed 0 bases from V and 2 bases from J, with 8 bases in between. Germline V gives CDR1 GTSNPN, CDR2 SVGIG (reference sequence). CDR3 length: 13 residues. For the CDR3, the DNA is TGTGCCTGGAGTGTCGGCGGTACCTACGAGCAGTACTTC. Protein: CAWSVGGTYEQYF.

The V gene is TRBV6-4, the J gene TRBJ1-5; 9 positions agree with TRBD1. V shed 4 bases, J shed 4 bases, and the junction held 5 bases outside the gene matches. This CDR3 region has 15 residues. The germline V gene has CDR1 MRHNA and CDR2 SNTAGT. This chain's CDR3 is CASSAGQGRNQPQHF. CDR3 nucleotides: TGTGCCAGCAGTGCGGGACAGGGTAGAAATCAGCCCCAGCATTTT.

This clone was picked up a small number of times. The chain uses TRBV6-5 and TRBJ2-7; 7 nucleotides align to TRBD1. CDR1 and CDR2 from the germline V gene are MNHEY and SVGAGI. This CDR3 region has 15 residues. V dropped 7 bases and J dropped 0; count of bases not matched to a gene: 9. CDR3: CASNLFRDSSYEQYF. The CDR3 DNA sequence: TGTGCCAGCAACTTGTTCCGGGACAGCTCCTACGAGCAGTACTTC.

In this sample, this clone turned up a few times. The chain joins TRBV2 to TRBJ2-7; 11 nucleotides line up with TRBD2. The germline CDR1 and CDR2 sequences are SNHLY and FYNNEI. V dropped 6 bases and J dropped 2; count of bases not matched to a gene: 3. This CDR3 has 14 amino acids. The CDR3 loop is CASRGLAATYEQYF. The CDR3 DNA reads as TGTGCCAGCAGGGGACTAGCGGCGACCTACGAGCAGTACTTC.

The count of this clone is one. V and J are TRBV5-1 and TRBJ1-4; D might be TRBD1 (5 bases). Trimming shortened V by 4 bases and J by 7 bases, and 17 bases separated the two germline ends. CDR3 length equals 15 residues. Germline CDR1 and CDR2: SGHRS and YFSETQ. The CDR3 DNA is TGCGCCAGCAGCGCTCAATCGGCGCAGGGTGAAAAACTGTTTTTT. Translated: CASSAQSAQGEKLFF.

Written as DNA, the CDR3 is TGTGCCAGCAGCCGACAACGACTAGCGGGAGGGGAGACCCAGTACTTC. Its protein product is CASSRQRLAGGETQYF. The chain links TRBV11-2 to TRBJ2-5, with 14 nucleotides matching TRBD2. V lost 5 bases to trimming and J lost 5 bases; unmatched junction nucleotides: 7. The length of the CDR3 is 16 residues. Germline V gene lookup returns CDR1 SGHAT and CDR2 FQNNGV. Drawing the rest from reference TRBV11-2 and TRBJ2-5, the complete variable domain is EAGVAQSPRYKIIEKRQSVAFWCNPISGHATLYWYQQILGQGPKLLIQFQNNGVVDDSQLPKDRFSAERLKGVDSTLKIQPAKLEDSAVYLCASSRQRLAGGETQYFGPGTRLLVL.

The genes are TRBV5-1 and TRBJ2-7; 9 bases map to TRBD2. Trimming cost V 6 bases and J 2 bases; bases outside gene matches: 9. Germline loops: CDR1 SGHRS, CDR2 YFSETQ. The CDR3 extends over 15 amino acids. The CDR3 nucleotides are TGCGCCAGCAAGGATCGGGCTAGCGGGGCCTACGAGCAGTACTTC. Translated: CASKDRASGAYEQYF. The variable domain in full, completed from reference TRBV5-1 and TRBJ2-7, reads KAGVTQTPRYLIKTRGQQVTLSCSPISGHRSVSWYQQTPGQGLQFLFEYFSETQRNKGNFPGRFSGRQFSNSRSEMNVSTLELGDSALYLCASKDRASGAYEQYFGPGTRLTVT.